The present entry profiles one T cell receptor (beta chain) with its context. These data originate in a study of blood T cell repertoires in COVID-19. Assay used: immunoSEQ multiplex PCR; TCRdb lists only in-frame clones, some missing. This table has about 280,000 clones, 70% to 90% appearing once. The length of the CDR3 is 15 residues. Trimming left V 2 bases short and J 1 base short, with 10 bases between. Germline V gene data show CDR1 as SGHNT and CDR2 as YYREEE (reference sequence). Sequencing was performed on PBMCs or T cells enriched from blood (not recorded which). The source of this sequence is a woman under 40 with acute COVID-19. This sequence joins TRBV5-4 and TRBJ1-5, with D hard to call. CDR3 bases: TGTGCCAGCAGCTTCGGAGGGTCGAGCAATCAGCCCCAGCATTTT. Its translation is CASSFGGSSNQPQHF.